This T cell receptor beta chain is from a study of blood T cell repertoires in COVID-19 (dated by TCRdb to the early 2020s). Looking at the study overall: Collaborator samples came from the United States, Italy and Spain and covered acute and convalescent phases of COVID-19. A freely available public database, intended as a resource for researchers studying the immune response to SARS-CoV-2, is where the repertoires were released. Deeply sampled blood TCRbeta repertoires from subjects exposed to, actively infected with, or recovered from COVID-19 were included in the dataset. The material from the prospective study consisted of cDNA or gDNA derived from T cells, B-cell-depleted T cells, or PBMCs. A de-identified subject ID, COVID-19 status, age in years and sex were almost always included in the sample metadata. Samples came from the ongoing ImmuneRACE study (first 160 participants) plus 1,254 subjects from 6 global collaborators. HLA class I and class II types, where available, came from metadata supplied by the sample provider rather than from assay-based typing. Results and caveats for the whole study, not just this receptor: Clinical and demographic metadata were provided uncurated, with the amount varying by source and participant.

This clone was recorded once. It has no known antigen specificity. No per-base quality is available; no much larger clone lies one base away. Collaborating institutions collected whole blood in K2EDTA tubes following their own protocols. For TCRbeta analysis, collaborators shipped samples as frozen whole blood, isolated PBMCs, or DNA extracted from either of those sample types. CDR1 and CDR2 are read off the germline V gene as SGHDT and YYEEEE. The CDR3 holds 14 amino acids from the cysteine to the phenylalanine. Only the CDR3 portion is preserved as DNA: 42 bases, with reading frame beginning at the first base. Here V drops 4 bases and J drops 6 bases, and the junction holds 6 bases not matched to any gene. The immunoSEQ Assay, a bias-controlled multiplex PCR, was used to amplify TCRbeta CDR3 regions from genomic DNA. On the study's bioinformatics: Within the assay, amplification of reference gene primers was used to estimate how many nucleated cells each sample contained. Sequence reads were collapsed and filtered to measure the absolute abundance of every unique TCRbeta CDR3 rearrangement. For each sample, productive Simpson clonality was calculated as the square root of Simpson's diversity index over productive rearrangements. TCRdb holds this immuneACCESS table with in-frame rearrangements only. Some clones are missing; in checked studies, unresolved V genes explain under half, and the rest has no known cause. The V and J calls and clone size were taken over from that table, and D and trimming were inferred from the DNA. Across this sample there are 100,000 to 110,000 clones, with approximately 93% seen only once. 2.1% of the sample comes from the top ten.

The receptor was derived from a man aged 50 or older with active COVID-19. The rearrangement combines TRBV5-6 with TRBJ1-4, with 7 bases in between that match TRBD1. Sequencing was done on a sample of peripheral blood. The CDR3 protein sequence reads: CASSKGGFDEKLFF. The nucleotide sequence is given as TGTGCCAGCAGCAAAGGGGGCTTCGATGAAAAACTGTTTTTT.